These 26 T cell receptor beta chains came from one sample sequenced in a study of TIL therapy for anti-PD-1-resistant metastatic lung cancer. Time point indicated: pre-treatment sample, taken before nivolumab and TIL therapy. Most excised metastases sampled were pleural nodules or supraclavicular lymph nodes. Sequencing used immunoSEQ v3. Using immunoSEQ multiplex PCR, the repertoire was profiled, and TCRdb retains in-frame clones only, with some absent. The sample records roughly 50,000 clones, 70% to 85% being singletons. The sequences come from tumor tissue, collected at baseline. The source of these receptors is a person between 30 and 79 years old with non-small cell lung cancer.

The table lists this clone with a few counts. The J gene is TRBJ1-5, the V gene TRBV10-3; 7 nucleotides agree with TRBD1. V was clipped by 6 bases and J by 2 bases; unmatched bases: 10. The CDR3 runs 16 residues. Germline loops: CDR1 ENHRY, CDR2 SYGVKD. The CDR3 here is CAISTTGPSGNQPQHF. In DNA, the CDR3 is TGTGCCATCAGCACGACAGGGCCCAGTGGCAATCAGCCCCAGCATTTT.

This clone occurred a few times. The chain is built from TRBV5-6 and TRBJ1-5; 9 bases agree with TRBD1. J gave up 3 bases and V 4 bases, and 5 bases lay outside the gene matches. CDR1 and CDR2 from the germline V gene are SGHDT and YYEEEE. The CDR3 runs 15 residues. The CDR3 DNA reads TGTGCCAGCAGCGCCGGGACAGGGAACAATCAGCCCCAGCATTTT. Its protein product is CASSAGTGNNQPQHF. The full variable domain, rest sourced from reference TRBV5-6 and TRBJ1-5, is DAGVTQSPTHLIKTRGQQVTLRCSPKSGHDTVSWYQQALGQGPQFIFQYYEEEERQRGNFPDRFSGHQFPNYSSELNVNALLLGDSALYLCASSAGTGNNQPQHFGDGTRLSIL.

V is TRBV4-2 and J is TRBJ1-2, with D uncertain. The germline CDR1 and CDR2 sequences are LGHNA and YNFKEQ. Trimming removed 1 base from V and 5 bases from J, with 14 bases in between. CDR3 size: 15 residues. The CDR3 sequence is CASSQAESPRYGYTF. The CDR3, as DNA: TGTGCCAGCAGCCAAGCCGAAAGCCCGCGTTATGGCTACACCTTC.

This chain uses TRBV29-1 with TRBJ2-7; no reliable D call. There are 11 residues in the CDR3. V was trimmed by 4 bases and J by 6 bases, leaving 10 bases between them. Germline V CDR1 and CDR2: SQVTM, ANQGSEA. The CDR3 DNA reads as TGCAGCGTTGTACCACCTGTCGAGCAGTACTTC. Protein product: CSVVPPVEQYF.

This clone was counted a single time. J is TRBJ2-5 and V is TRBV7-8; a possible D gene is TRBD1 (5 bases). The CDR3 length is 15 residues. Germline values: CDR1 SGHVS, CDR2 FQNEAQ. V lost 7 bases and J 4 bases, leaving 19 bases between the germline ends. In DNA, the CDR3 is TGTGCCAGCACCAGGGCTGGTTCTTCAGCAGAGACCCAGTACTTC. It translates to CASTRAGSSAETQYF.

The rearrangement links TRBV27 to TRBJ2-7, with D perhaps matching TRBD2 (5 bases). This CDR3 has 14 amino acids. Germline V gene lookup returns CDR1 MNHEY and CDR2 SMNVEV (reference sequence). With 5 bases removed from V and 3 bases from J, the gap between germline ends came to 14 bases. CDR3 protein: CASSRGLAFYEQYF. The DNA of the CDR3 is TGTGCCAGCAGTAGAGGTTTAGCGTTCTACGAGCAGTACTTC.

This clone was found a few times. Here the CDR3 DNA reads TGCGCCAGCAGTCAATTAGGTCGGTTGGCAGGGGATAACACCGGGGAGCTGTTTTTT. It specifies CASSQLGRLAGDNTGELFF. The chain links TRBV23-1 to TRBJ2-2; weak D call: TRBD1 (6 bases). TRBV23-1 is assigned to the ORF class and has an uncertain function. There are 19 residues in the CDR3. Trimming shortened V by 1 base and J by 2 bases, and 20 bases separated the two germline ends.

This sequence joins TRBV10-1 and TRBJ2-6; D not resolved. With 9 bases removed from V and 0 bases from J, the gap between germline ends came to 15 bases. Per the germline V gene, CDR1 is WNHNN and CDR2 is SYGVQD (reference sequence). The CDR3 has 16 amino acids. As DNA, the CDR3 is TGCGCCAGTCCCTGTCCCAGTCCCTCTGGGGCCAACGTCCTGACTTTC. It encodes CASPCPSPSGANVLTF.

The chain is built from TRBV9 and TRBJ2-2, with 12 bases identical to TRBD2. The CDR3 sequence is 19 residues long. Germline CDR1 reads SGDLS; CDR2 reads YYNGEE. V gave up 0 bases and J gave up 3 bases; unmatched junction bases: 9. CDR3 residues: CASSVGLAGAPPHTGELFF. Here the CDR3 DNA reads TGTGCCAGCAGCGTAGGACTAGCGGGAGCCCCCCCCCACACCGGGGAGCTGTTTTTT.

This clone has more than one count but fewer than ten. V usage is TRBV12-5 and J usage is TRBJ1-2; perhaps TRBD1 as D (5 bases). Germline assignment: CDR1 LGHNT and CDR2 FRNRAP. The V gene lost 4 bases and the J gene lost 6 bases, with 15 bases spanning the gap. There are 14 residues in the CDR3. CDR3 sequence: CASGSGGGANGYTF. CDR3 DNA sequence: TGTGCTAGTGGTTCCGGGGGGGGAGCGAATGGCTACACCTTC.

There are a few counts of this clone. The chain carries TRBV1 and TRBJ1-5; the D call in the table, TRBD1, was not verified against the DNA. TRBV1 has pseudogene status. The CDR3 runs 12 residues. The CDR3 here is CTTNLRQGNWHF. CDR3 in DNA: TGCACCACCAACCTTCGACAGGGGAATTGGCATTTT.

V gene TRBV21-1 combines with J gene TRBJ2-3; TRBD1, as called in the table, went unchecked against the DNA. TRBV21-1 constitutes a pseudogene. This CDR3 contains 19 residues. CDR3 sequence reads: CASRIHPSRGKTLTDTQYF. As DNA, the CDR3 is TGTGCCAGCAGAATTCACCCCTCTAGGGGCAAGACGTTAACAGATACGCAGTATTTT.

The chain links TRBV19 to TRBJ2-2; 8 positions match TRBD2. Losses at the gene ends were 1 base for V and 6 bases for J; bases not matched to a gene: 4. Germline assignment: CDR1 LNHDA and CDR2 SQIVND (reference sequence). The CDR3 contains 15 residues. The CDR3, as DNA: TGTGCCAGTAGTATAGCGGGGGGGCTGTCCGGGGAGCTGTTTTTT. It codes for CASSIAGGLSGELFF.

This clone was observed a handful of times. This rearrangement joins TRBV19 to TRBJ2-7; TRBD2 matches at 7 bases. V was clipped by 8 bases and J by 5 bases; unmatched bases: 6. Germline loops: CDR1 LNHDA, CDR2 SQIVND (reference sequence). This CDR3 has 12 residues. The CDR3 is CASWDYRHEQYF. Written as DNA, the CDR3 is TGTGCCAGTTGGGACTACCGCCACGAGCAGTACTTC.

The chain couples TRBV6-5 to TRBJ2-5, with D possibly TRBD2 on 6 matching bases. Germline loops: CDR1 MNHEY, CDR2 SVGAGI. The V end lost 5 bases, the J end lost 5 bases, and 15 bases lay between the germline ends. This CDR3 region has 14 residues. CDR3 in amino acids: CASSQDGGMETQYF. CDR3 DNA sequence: TGTGCCAGCAGTCAAGATGGGGGGATGGAGACCCAGTACTTC.

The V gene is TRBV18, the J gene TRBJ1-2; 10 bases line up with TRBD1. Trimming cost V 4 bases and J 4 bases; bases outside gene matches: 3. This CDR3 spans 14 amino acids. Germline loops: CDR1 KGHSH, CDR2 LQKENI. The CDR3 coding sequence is TGTGCCAGCTCACGGGGACAGGGGAGCTATGGCTACACCTTC. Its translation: CASSRGQGSYGYTF.

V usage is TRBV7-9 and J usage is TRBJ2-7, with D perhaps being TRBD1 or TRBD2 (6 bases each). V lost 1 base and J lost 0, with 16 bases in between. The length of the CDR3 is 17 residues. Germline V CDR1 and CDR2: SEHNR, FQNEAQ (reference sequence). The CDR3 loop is CASSLGTEGGSSYEQYF. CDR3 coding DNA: TGTGCCAGCAGCTTAGGGACAGAGGGGGGAAGCTCCTACGAGCAGTACTTC.

The CDR3 nucleotides are TGCGCCAGCAGCTTCCGGGACGCCTACACTGAAGCTTTCTTT. This sequence encodes CASSFRDAYTEAFF. This rearrangement joins TRBV5-1 to TRBJ1-1, with D possibly matching TRBD1 (5 bases). Germline V lookup: CDR1 SGHRS, CDR2 YFSETQ. The CDR3 has 14 residues. Trimming pared 2 bases from V and 3 bases from J, leaving 11 bases between.

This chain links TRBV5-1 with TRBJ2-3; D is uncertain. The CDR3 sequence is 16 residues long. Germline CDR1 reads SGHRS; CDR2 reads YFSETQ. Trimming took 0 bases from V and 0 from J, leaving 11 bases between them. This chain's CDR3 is CASSLGRTPSTDTQYF. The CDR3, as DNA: TGCGCCAGCAGCTTGGGACGAACTCCTAGCACAGATACGCAGTATTTT.

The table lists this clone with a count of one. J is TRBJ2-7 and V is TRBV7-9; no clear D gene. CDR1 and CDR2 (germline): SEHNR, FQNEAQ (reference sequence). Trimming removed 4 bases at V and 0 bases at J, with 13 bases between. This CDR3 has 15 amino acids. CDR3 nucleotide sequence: TGTGCCAGCAGCTCAACGGACCTAAGCTCCTACGAGCAGTACTTC. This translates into CASSSTDLSSYEQYF.

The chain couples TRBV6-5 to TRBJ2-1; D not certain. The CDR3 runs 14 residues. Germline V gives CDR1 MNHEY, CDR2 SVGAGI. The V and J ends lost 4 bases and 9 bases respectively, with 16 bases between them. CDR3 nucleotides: TGTGCCAGCAGTTCCGCCGATGGACGCCGTGAGCAGTTCTTC. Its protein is CASSSADGRREQFF.

The CDR3 DNA reads as TGTGCCAGCAGCCCCCTAGGACAGCCCTACGAGCAGTACTTC. It yields the protein CASSPLGQPYEQYF. This chain connects TRBV11-3 to TRBJ2-7; D may be TRBD1 (6 bases). Trimming stripped 5 bases from V and 2 bases from J, with 13 bases between. The CDR3 totals 14 residues. CDR1 and CDR2 (germline): SGHNT, YENEEA.

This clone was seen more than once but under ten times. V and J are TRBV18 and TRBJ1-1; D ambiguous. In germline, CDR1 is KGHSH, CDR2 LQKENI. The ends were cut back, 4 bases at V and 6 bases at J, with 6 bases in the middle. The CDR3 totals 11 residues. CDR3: CASSHTSEAFF. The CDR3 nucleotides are TGTGCCAGCTCACATACCTCTGAAGCTTTCTTT.

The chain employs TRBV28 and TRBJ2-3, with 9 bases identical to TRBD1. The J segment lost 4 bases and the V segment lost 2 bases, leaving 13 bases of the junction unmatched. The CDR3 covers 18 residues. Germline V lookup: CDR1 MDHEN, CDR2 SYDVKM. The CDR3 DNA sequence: TGTGCCAGCAGTTTAGGAGCCCCCCAACAGGGGGCCGCAGATACGCAGTATTTT. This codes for CASSLGAPQQGAADTQYF.

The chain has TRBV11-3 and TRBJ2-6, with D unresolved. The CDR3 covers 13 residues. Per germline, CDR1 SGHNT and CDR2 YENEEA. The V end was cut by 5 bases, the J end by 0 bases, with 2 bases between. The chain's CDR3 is CASSHSGANVLTF. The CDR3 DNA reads TGTGCCAGCAGCCACTCTGGGGCCAACGTCCTGACTTTC.

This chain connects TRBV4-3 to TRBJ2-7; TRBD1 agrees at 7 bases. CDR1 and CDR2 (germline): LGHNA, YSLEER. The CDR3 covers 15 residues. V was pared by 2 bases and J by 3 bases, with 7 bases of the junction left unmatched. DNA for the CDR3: TGCGCCAGCAGCCAATTTGGGGGACAGAGCTACGAGCAGTACTTC. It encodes CASSQFGGQSYEQYF.